This T cell receptor (beta chain) was captured by sequencing in a study of T cells in Graves' hyperthyroidism and ophthalmopathy. The CDR3 totals 17 residues. Looked up from germline, CDR1 is SGHNT and CDR2 is YENEEA. Germline trimming cut 1 base from V and 4 bases from J; bases unmatched to any gene: 9. Authors of the study amplified TCR beta CDR3 regions from RNA transcripts. TCR CDR3 underwent first-round RT-PCR with the HTBI primer set. One entry per CDR3 protein, called by TCRdb with MiXCR from the multiplex PCR reads. The sample has hundreds of thousands of distinct CDR3 sequences; around 14% are singletons. As for this clonotype: A much larger clone is a single base away; this may be a read error.

The chain joins TRBV11-3 to TRBJ2-3; 9 bases are a match to TRBD2. This TCR came from a woman aged 25 to 45 with Graves' hyperthyroidism that later progressed to Graves' ophthalmopathy. The sample was blood. The CDR3 spells CASSLAVSGSLADTQYF. The DNA for the CDR3 is TGTGCCAGCAGCTTAGCCGTTAGCGGGAGCTTAGCAGATACGCAGTATTTT. Full variable domain (missing parts from reference TRBV11-3 and TRBJ2-3): EAGVVQSPRYKIIEKKQPVAFWCNPISGHNTLYWYLQNLGQGPELLIRYENEEAVDDSQLPKDRFSAERLKGVDSTLKIQPAELGDSAVYLCASSLAVSGSLADTQYFGPGTRLTVL.